The source of this T cell receptor (beta chain) is a study of OX40 agonist ivuxolimab in advanced cancers. As for the study in general: Patients received ivuxolimab, an intravenous treatment, every 2 weeks at 0.01 to 10 mg/kg.

Method: immunoSEQ multiplex PCR; TCRdb's copy keeps in-frame clones and lacks some. The sample has roughly 70,000 clones, over 75% seen once. CDR1 and CDR2 (germline): SNHLY, FYNNEI. The CDR3 is made up of 13 amino acids. The V and J ends lost 0 bases and 5 bases respectively, with 4 bases between them. The chain links TRBV2 to TRBJ2-2; the D is unclear. The origin of this receptor is an adult with an advanced solid tumor such as melanoma, head and neck, liver or kidney cancer. The starting material was CD4+ or CD8+ T cells sorted from blood, obtained in a trial of the OX40 agonist ivuxolimab. In nucleotides, the CDR3 is TGTGCCAGCAGTGAAGCTGGGACCGGGGAGCTGTTTTTT. Translated: CASSEAGTGELFF.